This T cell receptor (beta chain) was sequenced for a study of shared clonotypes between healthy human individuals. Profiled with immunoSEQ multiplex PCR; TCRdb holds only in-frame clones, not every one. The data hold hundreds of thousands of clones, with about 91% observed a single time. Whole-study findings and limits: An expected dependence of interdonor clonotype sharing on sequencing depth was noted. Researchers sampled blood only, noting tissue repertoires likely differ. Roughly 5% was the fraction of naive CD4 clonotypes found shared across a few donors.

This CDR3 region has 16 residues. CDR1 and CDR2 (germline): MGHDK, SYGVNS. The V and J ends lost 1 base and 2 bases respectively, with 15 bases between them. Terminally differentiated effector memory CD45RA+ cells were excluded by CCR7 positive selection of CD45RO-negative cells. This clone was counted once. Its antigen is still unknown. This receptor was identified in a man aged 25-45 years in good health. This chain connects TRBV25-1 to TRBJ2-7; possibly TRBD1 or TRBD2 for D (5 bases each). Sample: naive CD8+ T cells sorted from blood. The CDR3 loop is CASSESGRGPAYEQYF. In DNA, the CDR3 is TGTGCCAGCAGTGAATCGGGACGCGGGCCGGCCTACGAGCAGTACTTC.